The 24 T cell receptor beta chains presented below share a single source sample, sequenced in a study of blood T cells in healthy people across ages. A J-beta primer mix and a sample-barcoded 5' primer were used in a second PCR of about 6 to 12 cycles. One entry per CDR3 protein results from TCRdb running MiXCR on the 5' RACE reads. This table holds over a million distinct CDR3 sequences, 45% to 70% found once. The specimen sequenced was blood. These TCRs come from a man aged 18 to 29 in good health.

Comments on this clonotype: The junction shows a germline mismatch at one end, possibly a read error. The V gene is TRBV29-1, the J gene TRBJ2-3; 11 positions agree with TRBD2. Germline V CDR1 and CDR2: SQVTM, ANQGSEA. The CDR3 runs to 15 residues. The CDR3 DNA reads TGCAGCATTGAAGGGATAGCGGGAGGGCCAGATACGCAGTATTTT. Protein sequence: CSIEGIAGGPDTQYF.

V and J are TRBV4-1 and TRBJ2-6; D is perhaps TRBD2 (6 bases). The CDR3 totals 19 residues. V was trimmed by 3 bases and J by 4 bases, leaving 22 bases between them. Germline lookup yields CDR1 MGHRA and CDR2 YSYEKL. The CDR3 sequence is CASSHSGGGVIGGANVLTF. The DNA of the CDR3 is TGCGCCAGCAGCCACTCAGGAGGAGGGGTGATAGGCGGGGCCAACGTCCTGACTTTC.

V gene TRBV5-5 combines with J gene TRBJ2-7; 12 bases agree with TRBD1. The V gene's germline CDR1 is SGHKS and CDR2 YYEKEE (reference sequence). The CDR3 totals 15 residues. J was trimmed by 7 bases and V by 5 bases; bases with no gene match: 10. This CDR3 reads CASRPGTGGVNEQYF. The CDR3 nucleotides read TGTGCCAGCAGGCCCGGGACAGGGGGCGTGAATGAGCAGTACTTC.

This rearrangement joins TRBV3-1 to TRBJ2-7; possibly TRBD2 for D (6 bases). The germline V and J ends were trimmed by 0 bases and 2 bases, with 11 bases remaining between them. Germline V gene sequence: CDR1 LGHDT, CDR2 YNNKEL (reference sequence). This CDR3 region has 15 residues. The DNA for the CDR3 is TGTGCCAGCAGCCAAGATCATCGGACTACCTACGAGCAGTACTTC. As protein: CASSQDHRTTYEQYF.

This clonotype was picked up a small number of times. The chain combines TRBV5-6 with TRBJ2-1; possibly TRBD2 for D (5 bases). V was cut by 5 bases and J by 2 bases, with 17 bases left in between. Germline values: CDR1 SGHDT, CDR2 YYEEEE. The CDR3 covers 16 residues. DNA for the CDR3: TGTGCCAGCAGTCGGAATCGGGGTCCAACCTACAATGAGCAGTTCTTC. It translates to CASSRNRGPTYNEQFF.

This clonotype appeared a few times. This chain connects TRBV14 to TRBJ2-2; weak D call: TRBD1 (5 bases). Trimming removed 1 base from V and 4 bases from J, with 10 bases in between. The CDR3 length is 15 residues. CDR1 and CDR2 from the germline V gene are SGHDN and FVKESK. CDR3 residues: CASSQVKGRTGELFF. The CDR3 nucleotides are TGTGCCAGCAGCCAAGTTAAGGGGCGCACCGGGGAGCTGTTTTTT.

The rearrangement uses TRBV5-1 and TRBJ1-1; D is uncertain. CDR1 SGHRS and CDR2 YFSETQ come from the germline V gene. CDR3 length equals 14 residues. V was shortened by 5 bases and J by 4 bases, with 15 bases between the two germline ends. CDR3 loop: CASRPIRRGTEAFF. Written as DNA, the CDR3 is TGCGCCAGCAGACCGATCCGGAGAGGCACTGAAGCTTTCTTT.

The chain combines TRBV7-9 with TRBJ2-7; D might be TRBD1 (6 bases). V was clipped by 5 bases and J by 1 base, with 18 bases between them. This CDR3 is built from 16 residues. Germline V gives CDR1 SEHNR, CDR2 FQNEAQ (reference sequence). In DNA form, the CDR3 reads TGTGCCAGCAGCCCTTACCTTCAAACAGGGTCCTACGAGCAGTACTTC. Translated: CASSPYLQTGSYEQYF.

Only a few counts were recorded for this clonotype. This chain links TRBV4-2 with TRBJ2-7; the D gene could be TRBD1 or TRBD2 (5 bases each). The CDR3 is 17 residues long. Between the trimmed V and J ends, which lost 4 bases and 1 base, there was a span of 20 bases. Germline CDR1 is LGHNA and CDR2 is YNFKEQ. The CDR3 protein is CASSLSDSGSRSYEQYF. The CDR3 DNA sequence: TGTGCCAGCAGCCTATCCGACAGCGGATCCCGGTCCTACGAGCAGTACTTC.

The gene calls are TRBV10-3 and TRBJ1-2; D gene unclear. CDR1 and CDR2 (germline): ENHRY, SYGVKD. The CDR3 runs 14 residues. The V end lost 3 bases, the J end lost 4 bases, and 12 bases lay between the germline ends. Here the CDR3 DNA reads TGTGCCATCAGTGAAGAGACCGGAACCTATGGCTACACCTTC. Translation: CAISEETGTYGYTF.

As concerns this clonotype: At one boundary the junction diverges from the germline segment, which might be a read error. The chain combines TRBV7-2 with TRBJ1-5, with D unclear. The CDR3 runs 14 residues. CDR1 is SGHTA, CDR2 FQGNSA, per germline. CDR3 sequence: CVSSLAGNNQPQHF. The CDR3 region has the DNA TGTGTCAGCAGCTTGGCGGGGAACAATCAGCCCCAGCATTTT.

V usage is TRBV6-1 and J usage is TRBJ2-5; the D gene is possibly TRBD2 (7 bases). The ends were cut back, 9 bases at V and 5 bases at J, with 22 bases in the middle. Germline lookup yields CDR1 MNHNS and CDR2 SASEGT. The CDR3 consists of 15 residues. CDR3 in DNA: TGTGCCAGTATTTGGGGGGGGGCCGGTCAGGAGACCCAGTACTTC. It codes for CASIWGGAGQETQYF.

This rearrangement joins TRBV4-1 to TRBJ2-7, with 13 positions matching TRBD2. The germline V gene encodes CDR1 MGHRA and CDR2 YSYEKL. The CDR3 loop spans 16 amino acids. Trimming cost V 1 base and J 7 bases; bases outside gene matches: 7. CDR3 protein: CASSQVTSGRAEEQYF. CDR3 nucleotide sequence: TGCGCCAGCAGCCAAGTCACTAGCGGGAGGGCTGAAGAGCAGTACTTC.

The CDR3 DNA reads TGTGCCAGCACCAACTCAAAACTAGCGGGGGTCGAGACCCAGTACTTC. It translates to CASTNSKLAGVETQYF. The V gene is TRBV6-6, the J gene TRBJ2-5; 11 bases are a match to TRBD2. The CDR3 spans 16 residues. Trimming took 7 bases from V and 5 from J; bases not matched to a gene: 12. Germline CDR1 and CDR2: MNHNY and SVGAGI (reference sequence).

Turning to this clonotype: The germline gene is not matched at one end of the junction; a read error may be the cause. In nucleotides, the CDR3 is TGCAGTGCTAGAGATCGGGCAGACTATGGCCACACCTTC. Encoded protein: CSARDRADYGHTF. This chain connects TRBV20-1 to TRBJ1-2, with D unresolved. The CDR3 is made up of 13 amino acids. Germline V gene data show CDR1 as DFQATT and CDR2 as SNEGSKA (reference sequence).

The chain has TRBV7-9 and TRBJ2-1; 10 bases map to TRBD1. The CDR3 sequence is 14 residues long. Trimming at V came to 11 bases and at J to 10 bases, leaving 14 bases not matched to a gene. Looked up from germline, CDR1 is SEHNR and CDR2 is FQNEAQ (reference sequence). The CDR3 is CALTKGQGSYEQFF. The CDR3 nucleotides are TGTGCCCTTACCAAGGGACAGGGGTCCTACGAGCAGTTCTTC.

This rearrangement joins TRBV6-5 to TRBJ2-7; TRBD1 is a possible D gene (6 bases). Germline lookup yields CDR1 MNHEY and CDR2 SVGAGI. This CDR3 is 12 amino acids long. Trimming cost V 5 bases and J 5 bases, with 10 bases left between them. The CDR3 DNA reads TGTGCCAGCAGTAGGGACAACCACGAGCAGTACTTC. Its protein is CASSRDNHEQYF.

V is TRBV5-1 and J is TRBJ2-2; TRBD1 might be the D (5 bases). Trimming took 1 base from V and 4 from J, leaving 11 bases between them. Germline CDR1 SGHRS, CDR2 YFSETQ. The CDR3 contains 15 residues. CDR3 sequence: CASSLSQGGTGELFF. The CDR3 bases are TGCGCCAGCAGCTTGTCGCAGGGTGGCACCGGGGAGCTGTTTTTT.

This chain links TRBV12-3 or TRBV12-4 with TRBJ2-5; 11 positions match TRBD2. V lost 3 bases and J lost 5; bases outside the gene matches: 8. CDR3 length: 16 amino acids. The CDR3 sequence is CASSFTSGRGSETQYF. In DNA, the CDR3 is TGTGCCAGCAGTTTTACTAGCGGGAGAGGGTCCGAGACCCAGTACTTC.

CDR3 residues: CASSFSGMGYNEQFF. CDR3 DNA sequence: TGTGCCAGCAGTTTCTCCGGGATGGGCTACAATGAGCAGTTCTTC. This chain uses TRBV6-5 with TRBJ2-1; D might be TRBD2 (5 bases). The CDR3 runs 15 residues. Deletions cut 4 bases from V and 3 bases from J, with 13 bases between. Germline values: CDR1 MNHEY, CDR2 SVGAGI.

The chain has TRBV4-1 and TRBJ2-7; tentative D call: TRBD2 (5 bases). The germline V and J ends were trimmed by 2 bases and 5 bases, with 13 bases remaining between them. This CDR3 is built from 14 residues. The germline CDR1 and CDR2 sequences are MGHRA and YSYEKL. The chain's CDR3 is CASSQRTGYDEQYF. DNA for the CDR3: TGCGCCAGCAGCCAAAGGACGGGGTATGACGAGCAGTACTTC.

V gene TRBV19 combines with J gene TRBJ2-1; the match to TRBD2 covers 11 bases. V was pared by 3 bases and J by 7 bases, with 11 bases of the junction left unmatched. Germline V CDR1 and CDR2: LNHDA, SQIVND (reference sequence). The CDR3 is 17 amino acids. The CDR3 DNA sequence: TGTGCCAGTAGTATTACGTCCACTAGCGGGAGTATGAATGAGCAGTTCTTC. Residues: CASSITSTSGSMNEQFF.

The J gene is TRBJ1-3, the V gene TRBV28, with D unresolved. The CDR3 totals 16 residues. The V gene's germline CDR1 is MDHEN and CDR2 SYDVKM. V gave up 0 bases and J gave up 2 bases, with 11 bases separating them. CDR3 bases: TGTGCCAGCAGTTTATGGCGGGCCAGTACTGGAAACACCATATATTTT. Its translation is CASSLWRASTGNTIYF.

V usage is TRBV7-9 and J usage is TRBJ2-7; perhaps TRBD2 as D (5 bases). The J call is uncertain, as TRBJ2-4 better fits the DNA end. The CDR3 is made up of 13 amino acids. The germline V gene has CDR1 SEHNR and CDR2 FQNEAQ (reference sequence). CDR3 nucleotides: TGTGCCAGCAGCTTAGCCTTGAGGGACATTCAGTACTTC. Its translation is CASSLALRDIQYF.